These 19 T cell receptor beta chains came from one sample sequenced in a study of control samples from healthy donors and cancer patients. The protocol was immunoSEQ multiplex PCR, while the TCRdb copy is restricted to in-frame clones and leaves out a portion. The profile shows about 120,000 clones, about 93% of them singletons. Sequences were obtained from blood. The receptor set was obtained from a man aged 25 to 40 in good health.

CDR3 region: CASSTAGGSKNIQYF. The CDR3 coding sequence is TGTGCCAGTAGTACGGCGGGGGGATCCAAAAACATTCAGTACTTC. This chain connects TRBV19 to TRBJ2-4, with TRBD2 identical over 8 bases. CDR3 size: 15 residues. The V gene's germline CDR1 is LNHDA and CDR2 SQIVND (reference sequence). Germline trimming cut 4 bases from V and 2 bases from J; bases unmatched to any gene: 4.

V and J are TRBV5-1 and TRBJ2-1, with a weak D call TRBD2 (6 bases). CDR1 SGHRS and CDR2 YFSETQ come from the germline V gene. The CDR3 runs to 14 residues. Trimming removed 4 bases at V and 7 bases at J, with 15 bases between. CDR3: CASSPLGTPNEQFF. The CDR3 DNA reads TGCGCCAGCAGCCCCCTTGGGACTCCGAATGAGCAGTTCTTC.

This clone turned up a few times. The gene calls are TRBV27 and TRBJ1-1, with 7 bases matching TRBD1. The length of the CDR3 is 14 residues. Germline trimming cut 6 bases from V and 5 bases from J; bases unmatched to any gene: 9. CDR1 and CDR2 (germline): MNHEY, SMNVEV (reference sequence). The CDR3 nucleotides are TGTGCCAGCAGCGAACAGGGGAAAGGAACTGAAGCTTTCTTT. Translated: CASSEQGKGTEAFF.

The chain is built from TRBV6-5 and TRBJ1-6; no reliable D call. Trimming took off 6 bases at V and 9 bases at J, with 9 bases between the two ends. Germline CDR1 reads MNHEY; CDR2 reads SVGAGI. CDR3 size: 12 residues. This CDR3 is CASREGGSPLHF. For the CDR3, the DNA is TGTGCCAGCAGGGAGGGCGGTTCACCCCTCCACTTT.

The J gene is TRBJ2-7, the V gene TRBV7-9, with D maybe TRBD1 (5 bases). CDR1 is SEHNR, CDR2 FQNEAQ, per germline (reference sequence). V was clipped by 9 bases and J by 2 bases, with 11 bases between them. The CDR3 is 12 residues long. CDR3 sequence reads: CASPGHPYEQYV. CDR3 in DNA: TGTGCCAGTCCCGGACACCCCTACGAGCAGTACGTC.

This chain uses TRBV4-1 with TRBJ1-5; D not certain. Deletions cut 1 base from V and 1 base from J, with 8 bases between. The CDR3 has 15 residues. The germline CDR1 and CDR2 sequences are MGHRA and YSYEKL. The CDR3 region is CASSQVTGSNQPQHF. As DNA, the CDR3 is TGCGCCAGCAGCCAAGTGACTGGAAGCAATCAGCCCCAGCATTTT.

The V call is TRBV6-5, the J call TRBJ1-1; TRBD1 might be the D (6 bases). The CDR3 totals 14 residues. Germline-derived CDR1 and CDR2 are MNHEY and SVGAGI. V lost 6 bases and J 1 base, leaving 12 bases between the germline ends. The CDR3 coding sequence is TGTGCCAGCAGCTACCAGACAGGGAACACTGAAGCTTTCTTT. Amino acids: CASSYQTGNTEAFF.

The chain links TRBV11-2 to TRBJ1-1; D is unclear. Germline assignment: CDR1 SGHAT and CDR2 FQNNGV. The CDR3 is 17 residues long. Trimming pared 6 bases from V and 11 bases from J, leaving 31 bases between. CDR3 sequence reads: CASSHSTSDPVLRGAFF. CDR3 in DNA: TGTGCCAGCAGTCATAGTACTAGCGATCCAGTCCTAAGAGGCGCTTTCTTT.

The CDR3 reads CASSLGGNEQFF. CDR3 DNA sequence: TGTGCCAGCAGCCTAGGGGGGAATGAGCAGTTCTTC. This sequence joins TRBV5-6 and TRBJ2-1; perhaps D is TRBD1 or TRBD2 (6 bases each). From germline, CDR1 is SGHDT and CDR2 YYEEEE. CDR3 size: 12 residues. The germline V and J ends were trimmed by 4 bases and 7 bases, with 9 bases remaining between them.

This rearrangement joins TRBV19 to TRBJ2-2; D is ambiguous. The V end was cut by 3 bases, the J end by 5 bases, with 13 bases between. CDR1 is LNHDA and CDR2 is SQIVND in the germline V gene (reference sequence). This CDR3 region has 15 residues. The CDR3, as DNA: TGTGCCAGTAGTATTGCGGTACTGGGAACCGGGGAGCTGTTTTTT. This gives the protein CASSIAVLGTGELFF. Based on the CDR3 plus reference TRBV19 and TRBJ2-2, the full variable domain is DGGITQSPKYLFRKEGQNVTLSCEQNLNHDAMYWYRQDPGQGLRLIYYSQIVNDFQKGDIAEGYSVSREKKESFPLTVTSAQKNPTAFYLCASSIAVLGTGELFFGEGSRLTVL.

The chain recombines TRBV6-1 with TRBJ1-2, with D possibly matching TRBD1 (5 bases). The CDR3 is made up of 16 amino acids. The germline V gene encodes CDR1 MNHNS and CDR2 SASEGT. V was shortened by 1 base and J by 6 bases, with 18 bases between the two germline ends. In DNA form, the CDR3 reads TGTGCCAGCAGTGAAGGGGGGTGGGGCAGGGTAAATGGCTACACCTTC. Translating gives CASSEGGWGRVNGYTF.

V gene TRBV27 combines with J gene TRBJ1-1; D ambiguous. Germline V lookup: CDR1 MNHEY, CDR2 SMNVEV (reference sequence). This CDR3 contains 14 residues. Trimming cost V 5 bases and J 0 bases, with 10 bases left between them. This CDR3 reads CASSLTSMNTEAFF. The CDR3 nucleotides are TGTGCCAGCAGTCTGACAAGCATGAACACTGAAGCTTTCTTT.

The chain joins TRBV5-1 to TRBJ1-4, with D possibly being TRBD1 (5 bases). CDR1 and CDR2 from the germline V gene are SGHRS and YFSETQ. CDR3 length: 15 amino acids. The V end lost 0 bases, the J end lost 5 bases, and 11 bases lay between the germline ends. CDR3 DNA sequence: TGCGCCAGCAGCTTGGAGGGCCGGGGGAATGAAAAACTGTTTTTT. Protein sequence: CASSLEGRGNEKLFF.

This clone is a singleton in its sample. The chain carries TRBV28 and TRBJ1-5; D is ambiguous. The CDR3 contains 14 residues. Germline CDR1 reads MDHEN; CDR2 reads SYDVKM. Trimming stripped 3 bases from V and 3 bases from J, with 9 bases between. CDR3 sequence: CASSFKGSNQPQHF. CDR3 DNA sequence: TGTGCCAGCAGTTTTAAGGGATCCAATCAGCCCCAGCATTTT.

This clone was seen just once. The chain employs TRBV20-1 and TRBJ1-6, with D possibly TRBD1 on 5 matching bases. The CDR3 contains 11 residues. Deletions cut 4 bases from V and 11 bases from J, with 9 bases between. The germline gives CDR1 DFQATT, CDR2 SNEGSKA (reference sequence). The CDR3 DNA reads TGCAGTGCTATAGGGGCAACACCCCTCCACTTT. This translates into CSAIGATPLHF.

The chain recombines TRBV28 with TRBJ2-2; D is unclear. V shed 4 bases and J shed 0 bases, with 21 bases lying between them. CDR1 and CDR2 (germline): MDHEN, SYDVKM. This CDR3 has 19 residues. DNA for the CDR3: TGTGCCAGCAGTTCGGTCTCTGGGCTCACCAAATCGAACACCGGGGAGCTGTTTTTT. This gives the protein CASSSVSGLTKSNTGELFF.

The chain joins TRBV24-1 to TRBJ1-5; TRBD1 matches 7 bases. Germline CDR1 is KGHDR and CDR2 is SFDVKD. After removal of 4 bases from V and 4 bases from J, the junction contained 6 bases not matched to a gene. CDR3 length equals 15 residues. CDR3 protein: CATSDTGEGNQPQHF. CDR3 bases: TGTGCCACCAGTGACACAGGGGAGGGGAATCAGCCCCAGCATTTT.

The rearrangement links TRBV25-1 to TRBJ1-4; D gene uncertain. Trimming cost V 5 bases and J 0 bases, with 13 bases left between them. CDR1 is MGHDK and CDR2 is SYGVNS in the germline V gene. This CDR3 has 16 amino acids. The CDR3: CASSTQETATNEKLFF. CDR3 coding DNA: TGTGCCAGCAGTACCCAGGAAACAGCAACTAATGAAAAACTGTTTTTT.

V and J are TRBV9 and TRBJ1-3; 8 nucleotides align to TRBD1. Germline V lookup: CDR1 SGDLS, CDR2 YYNGEE. After removal of 2 bases from V and 2 bases from J, the junction contained 9 bases not matched to a gene. CDR3 size: 17 residues. The CDR3 coding sequence is TGTGCCAGCAGCGTTAATTTATCAGGGGGCCCTGGAAACACCATATATTTT. It specifies CASSVNLSGGPGNTIYF.